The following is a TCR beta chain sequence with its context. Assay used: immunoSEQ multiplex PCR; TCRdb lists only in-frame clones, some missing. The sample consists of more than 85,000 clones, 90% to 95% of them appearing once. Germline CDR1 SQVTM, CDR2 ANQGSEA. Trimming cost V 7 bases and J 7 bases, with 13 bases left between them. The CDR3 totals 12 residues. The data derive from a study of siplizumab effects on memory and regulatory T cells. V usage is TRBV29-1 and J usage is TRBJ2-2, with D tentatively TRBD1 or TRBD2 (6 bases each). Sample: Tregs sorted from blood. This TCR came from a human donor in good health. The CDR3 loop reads CSGGEGGGELFF. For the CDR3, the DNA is TGCAGCGGGGGGGAAGGGGGCGGGGAGCTGTTTTTT.